What follows describes a single TCR beta chain. The antigen is undetermined. The V and J ends lost 1 base and 7 bases respectively, with 11 bases between them. The CDR3 length is 14 residues. This sample stems from a study of CD8 T cells in ankylosing spondylitis. Quantitative 5'-RACE with molecular barcodes generated TCR beta libraries. TCRdb re-called the 5' RACE reads with MiXCR, one entry per CDR3 protein. The data show about 400,000 distinct CDR3 sequences, around 20% seen once. Study outcomes and limitations: Past research had described some motif variants in reactive arthritis synovial fluid and blood. The clones that were linked to disease were reported to be significantly enriched in matched synovial fluid samples from ankylosing spondylitis patients.

The TCR comes from a male donor with ankylosing spondylitis or in good health (not recorded which). This sequence joins TRBV12-3 or TRBV12-4 and TRBJ2-1; D not resolved. Specimen: blood, either unsorted or a sorted T cell fraction (not recorded which). The CDR3 region has the DNA TGTGCCAGCAGTTTAGGGAATAGGAGAAATGAGCAGTTCTTC. The encoded protein is CASSLGNRRNEQFF.